The 22 T cell receptor beta chains listed next were all sequenced from one sample in a study of shared clonotypes between healthy human individuals. Assay: immunoSEQ multiplex PCR; the TCRdb copy retains only in-frame clones and omits some. The sample contains over a million clones, about four fifths of which appear only once. The sample consisted of memory CD4+ T cells from PBMCs. Subset indicated: CD45RA-negative fraction. The receptors here all came from a man aged 18 to 30 in good health. Some clones in this sample may be carry-over from other donors' samples.

The V call is TRBV19, the J call TRBJ2-7, with D maybe TRBD1 (5 bases). The CDR3 is 14 amino acids. With 5 bases removed from V and 2 bases from J, the gap between germline ends came to 13 bases. Germline V gene lookup returns CDR1 LNHDA and CDR2 SQIVND (reference sequence). Here the CDR3 reads CASSADRAAYEQYF. The DNA for the CDR3 is TGTGCCAGTAGTGCCGACAGAGCCGCCTACGAGCAGTACTTC. The full variable domain, completed using reference TRBV19 and TRBJ2-7, is DGGITQSPKYLFRKEGQNVTLSCEQNLNHDAMYWYRQDPGQGLRLIYYSQIVNDFQKGDIAEGYSVSREKKESFPLTVTSAQKNPTAFYLCASSADRAAYEQYFGPGTRLTVT.

This clone was seen many times. The V gene is TRBV4-1, the J gene TRBJ1-3; D gene uncertain. V shed 7 bases and J shed 0 bases, with 10 bases lying between them. CDR1 and CDR2 from the germline V gene are MGHRA and YSYEKL. The CDR3 totals 14 residues. CDR3 loop: CASTTLGSGNTIYF. CDR3 in DNA: TGCGCCAGCACCACCTTGGGCTCTGGAAACACCATATATTTT.

This chain connects TRBV4-2 to TRBJ1-1; no reliable D call. The germline CDR1 and CDR2 sequences are LGHNA and YNFKEQ. The CDR3 covers 14 residues. V gave up 4 bases and J gave up 2 bases, with 11 bases separating them. CDR3 sequence reads: CASSREGSNTEAFF. Here the CDR3 DNA reads TGTGCCAGCAGCCGAGAAGGGAGTAACACTGAAGCTTTCTTT.

The chain has TRBV29-1 and TRBJ2-7; 10 nucleotides line up with TRBD2. V was clipped by 7 bases and J by 4 bases; unmatched bases: 7. The CDR3 spans 13 residues. Germline-derived CDR1 and CDR2 are SQVTM and ANQGSEA. This CDR3 is CSARKRGGYEQYF. The CDR3 region has the DNA TGCAGCGCCCGTAAGCGGGGGGGATACGAGCAGTACTTC.

As concerns this clone: Only one base separates this from a far larger clonotype, so it likely reflects a read error. The same CDR3 also results from other DNA sequences found in this sample. CDR3 DNA: TGTGCCAGCAGCTTATCAGATACGCAGTATTTT. Protein product: CASSLSDTQYF. This rearrangement joins TRBV7-9 to TRBJ2-3; no definite D call. The germline V gene has CDR1 SEHNR and CDR2 FQNEAQ (reference sequence). Trimming took 2 bases from V and 4 from J, leaving 1 base between them. This CDR3 comprises 11 residues.

This clone was observed once. The chain uses TRBV4-3 and TRBJ1-2, with D tentatively TRBD1 (5 bases). V dropped 4 bases and J dropped 3 bases, with 9 bases sitting between them. Germline loops: CDR1 LGHNA, CDR2 YSLEER. This CDR3 is 13 amino acids long. The CDR3 nucleotides read TGCGCCAGCAGCCCACAGGACTACTATGGCTACACCTTC. Translating gives CASSPQDYYGYTF.

The chain has TRBV19 and TRBJ2-3, with D possibly TRBD1 on 6 matching bases. From germline, CDR1 is LNHDA and CDR2 SQIVND (reference sequence). The CDR3 sequence is 13 residues long. Deletions cut 6 bases from V and 2 bases from J, with 9 bases between. As DNA, the CDR3 is TGTGCCAGTAGGGGGGCGAACACAGATACGCAGTATTTT. Its protein is CASRGANTDTQYF.

V gene TRBV10-3 combines with J gene TRBJ1-1; D is undetermined. Trimming stripped 10 bases from V and 1 base from J, with 13 bases between. The CDR3 loop spans 13 amino acids. CDR1 and CDR2 from the germline V gene are ENHRY and SYGVKD. The CDR3 region has the DNA TGTGCCACCCAAAATCTAAAGAACACTGAAGCTTTCTTT. Its protein product is CATQNLKNTEAFF.

The chain carries TRBV4-1 and TRBJ2-7; D uncertain. Germline CDR1 is MGHRA and CDR2 is YSYEKL. The ends were cut back, 3 bases at V and 6 bases at J, with 9 bases in the middle. CDR3 length: 12 amino acids. The CDR3 DNA reads as TGCGCCAGCAGCCATGGACCGCTCGAGCAGTACTTC. This gives the protein CASSHGPLEQYF.

The chain couples TRBV5-1 to TRBJ2-3; TRBD2 agrees at 10 bases. From germline, CDR1 is SGHRS and CDR2 YFSETQ. V lost 2 bases, J lost 2 bases, and 5 bases stayed unmatched. This CDR3 has 16 amino acids. The CDR3 bases are TGCGCCAGCAGCTTCGGACTAGCGGATTACACAGATACGCAGTATTTT. It encodes CASSFGLADYTDTQYF. Combining the CDR3 with reference TRBV5-1 and TRBJ2-3 gives the whole variable domain KAGVTQTPRYLIKTRGQQVTLSCSPISGHRSVSWYQQTPGQGLQFLFEYFSETQRNKGNFPGRFSGRQFSNSRSEMNVSTLELGDSALYLCASSFGLADYTDTQYFGPGTRLTVL.

This sequence joins TRBV7-6 and TRBJ2-7; D is unresolved. In germline, CDR1 is SGHVS, CDR2 FNYEAQ. Between the trimmed V and J ends, which lost 2 bases and 0 bases, there was a span of 5 bases. CDR3 size: 13 residues. The CDR3 DNA reads TGTGCCAGCAGCTTACCTAACTCCTACGAGCAGTACTTC. Protein sequence: CASSLPNSYEQYF.

This clone was observed a few times. The CDR3 DNA reads as TGCGCCAGCGCCTATCCTGGGGGGACTGAAGCTTTCTTT. Its translation: CASAYPGGTEAFF. The chain links TRBV5-1 to TRBJ1-1, with D maybe TRBD1 (5 bases). The CDR3 has 13 residues. Between the trimmed V and J ends, which lost 7 bases and 5 bases, there was a span of 15 bases. CDR1 and CDR2 (germline): SGHRS, YFSETQ.

The chain has TRBV7-3 and TRBJ2-1, with 11 bases that match TRBD2. CDR1 is SGHTA and CDR2 is FQGTGA in the germline V gene. V dropped 5 bases and J dropped 5; count of bases not matched to a gene: 2. The CDR3 is 14 residues long. The CDR3 coding sequence is TGTGCCAGCAGCCTTAGCGGGAGGGACAATGAGCAGTTCTTC. It encodes CASSLSGRDNEQFF.

The chain carries TRBV28 and TRBJ2-6; 7 bases align to TRBD1. The length of the CDR3 is 18 residues. Germline-derived CDR1 and CDR2 are MDHEN and SYDVKM. The V and J ends lost 5 bases and 2 bases, in that order; junction bases with no gene match: 12. The DNA for the CDR3 is TGTGCCAGCAGTCCGCCACCAGGGGGTGGCGCTGGGGCCAACGTCCTGACTTTC. It yields the protein CASSPPPGGGAGANVLTF.

V gene TRBV5-8 combines with J gene TRBJ2-7; the match to TRBD2 covers 7 bases. From germline, CDR1 is SGHTS and CDR2 YDEGEE. CDR3 length equals 17 residues. Trimming cost V 4 bases and J 7 bases; bases outside gene matches: 20. The chain's CDR3 is CASSPPSLLAHAGEQYF. The CDR3, as DNA: TGTGCCAGCAGCCCCCCTTCTCTACTAGCGCACGCCGGAGAGCAGTACTTC.

The V gene is TRBV2, the J gene TRBJ1-1; D uncertain. Germline V gene sequence: CDR1 SNHLY, CDR2 FYNNEI. The CDR3 is made up of 13 amino acids. V was shortened by 6 bases and J by 1 base, with 9 bases between the two germline ends. CDR3 sequence: CASRILRNTEAFF. DNA of the CDR3: TGTGCCAGCAGGATTCTCCGGAACACTGAAGCTTTCTTT.

The chain couples TRBV19 to TRBJ2-7; 7 bases align to TRBD2. V lost 3 bases and J lost 2; bases outside the gene matches: 7. Germline V gene sequence: CDR1 LNHDA, CDR2 SQIVND (reference sequence). CDR3 length equals 15 residues. The DNA of the CDR3 is TGTGCCAGTAGTATTTCTAGCGGTAGTACCTACGAGCAGTACTTC. Translated, it gives CASSISSGSTYEQYF.

This rearrangement joins TRBV7-9 to TRBJ2-6; 7 bases fit TRBD1. Germline V gene data show CDR1 as SEHNR and CDR2 as FQNEAQ (reference sequence). This CDR3 is built from 19 residues. J gave up 0 bases and V 2 bases, and 10 bases lay outside the gene matches. CDR3 protein: CASSLIWQGDLSGANVLTF. DNA for the CDR3: TGTGCCAGCAGCTTAATCTGGCAGGGGGACCTCTCTGGGGCCAACGTCCTGACTTTC.

The DNA for the CDR3 is TGTGCCAGCAGCTATAGGACAGGAGAGGAGACCCAGTACTTC. Translation gives CASSYRTGEETQYF. V is TRBV7-8 and J is TRBJ2-5; 7 bases are a match to TRBD1. Germline loops: CDR1 SGHVS, CDR2 FQNEAQ. J was trimmed by 5 bases and V by 4 bases; bases with no gene match: 7. The CDR3 covers 14 residues.

The rearrangement links TRBV7-8 to TRBJ1-1; no clear D gene. This CDR3 region has 13 residues. Between the trimmed V and J ends, which lost 5 bases and 8 bases, there was a span of 15 bases. Looked up from germline, CDR1 is SGHVS and CDR2 is FQNEAQ. The CDR3 DNA reads as TGTGCCAGCAGCCCTGTCGTCCTCGGAGAAGCTTTCTTT. Protein: CASSPVVLGEAFF.

V usage is TRBV27 and J usage is TRBJ2-1, with 8 bases lining up with TRBD2. The CDR3 runs to 15 residues. V lost 6 bases, J lost 7 bases, and 11 bases stayed unmatched. Per germline, CDR1 MNHEY and CDR2 SMNVEV (reference sequence). Here the CDR3 DNA reads TGTGCCAGCAGGACGGGGGGGATGAGGCGGAATGAGCAGTTCTTC. This translates into CASRTGGMRRNEQFF.

V and J are TRBV19 and TRBJ2-6; the D is unclear. In germline, CDR1 is LNHDA, CDR2 SQIVND (reference sequence). The V gene lost 7 bases and the J gene lost 2 bases, with 12 bases spanning the gap. This CDR3 spans 15 amino acids. As DNA, the CDR3 is TGTGCCAGTAATCTTCTCGGCGCTGGGGCCAACGTCCTGACTTTC. It is translated as CASNLLGAGANVLTF.